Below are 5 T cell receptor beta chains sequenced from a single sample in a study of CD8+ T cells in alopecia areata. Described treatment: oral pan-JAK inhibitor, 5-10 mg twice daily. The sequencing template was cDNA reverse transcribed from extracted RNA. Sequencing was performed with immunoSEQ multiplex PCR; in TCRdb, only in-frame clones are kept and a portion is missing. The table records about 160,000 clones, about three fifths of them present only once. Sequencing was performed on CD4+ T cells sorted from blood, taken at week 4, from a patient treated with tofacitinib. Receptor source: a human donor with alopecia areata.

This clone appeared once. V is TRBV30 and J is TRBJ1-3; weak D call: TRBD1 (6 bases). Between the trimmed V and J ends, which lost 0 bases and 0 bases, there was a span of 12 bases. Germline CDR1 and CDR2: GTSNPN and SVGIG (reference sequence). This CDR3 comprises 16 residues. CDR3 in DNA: TGTGCCTGGAGTGTTGGGGGCGGGTTCTCTGGAAACACCATATATTTT. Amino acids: CAWSVGGGFSGNTIYF.

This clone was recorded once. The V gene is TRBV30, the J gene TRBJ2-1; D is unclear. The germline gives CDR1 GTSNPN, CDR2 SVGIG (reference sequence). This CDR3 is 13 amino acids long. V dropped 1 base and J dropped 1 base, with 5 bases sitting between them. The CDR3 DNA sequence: TGTGCCTGGAGTGAGGAATCCTACAATGAGCAGTTCTTC. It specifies CAWSEESYNEQFF.

The CDR3 DNA reads TGTGCCTGGCAACAGGCAACGGATACGCAGTATTTT. Translated: CAWQQATDTQYF. The J gene is TRBJ2-3, the V gene TRBV30, with D possibly being TRBD1 (5 bases). This CDR3 is 12 amino acids long. Per the germline V gene, CDR1 is GTSNPN and CDR2 is SVGIG (reference sequence). V gave up 5 bases and J gave up 6 bases, with 12 bases separating them. Using reference TRBV30 and TRBJ2-3 for the parts outside the CDR3, the full variable domain is SQTIHQWPATLVQPVGSPLSLECTVEGTSNPNLYWYRQAAGRGLQLLFYSVGIGQISSEVPQNLSASRPQDRQFILSSKKLLLSDSGFYLCAWQQATDTQYFGPGTRLTVL.

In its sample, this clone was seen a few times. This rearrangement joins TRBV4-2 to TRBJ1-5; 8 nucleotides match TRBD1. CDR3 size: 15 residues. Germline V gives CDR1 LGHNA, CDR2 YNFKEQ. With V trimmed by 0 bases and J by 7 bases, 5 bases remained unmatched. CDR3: CASSQDWTGSQPQHF. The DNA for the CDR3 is TGTGCCAGCAGCCAAGATTGGACAGGGAGCCAGCCCCAGCATTTT.

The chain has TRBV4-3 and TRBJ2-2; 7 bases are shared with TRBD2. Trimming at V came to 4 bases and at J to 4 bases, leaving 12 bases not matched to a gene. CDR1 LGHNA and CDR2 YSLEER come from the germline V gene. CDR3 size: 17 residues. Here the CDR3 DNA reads TGCGCCAGCAGCCCCTGGGCCCTAGCGGAGATCACCGGGGAGCTGTTTTTT. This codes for CASSPWALAEITGELFF.